Given below is one TCR beta chain in context. Its antigen is unknown. No base-level quality is on record; no much larger clone is a single base apart. Sample treatment or condition, as interpreted from the label and publication: live attenuated yellow fever vaccine strain. PBMCs were isolated from peripheral blood using a standard Ficoll-Paque protocol. CD4 and CD8 T-cell fractions were isolated with Dynabeads CD4 and CD8 positive selection kits. RNA was extracted with TriZol from bulk PBMCs, CD4 and CD8 fractions, and dextramer-positive and dextramer-negative fractions. This entry belongs to a study of T cells after yellow fever vaccination (dated by TCRdb to 2018 to 2020). A note on the overall study: The SMART-Seq v4 Ultra Low Input RNA kit was used to prepare libraries from fractions with low cell numbers. To follow T-cell clones before and after both primary and booster YFV17D yellow fever vaccination, bulk TCR alpha and beta repertoires underwent longitudinal sequencing. Two healthy male donors made up the cohort, one aged 18 to 29 years and the other aged 30 to 40 years. Blood samples were taken at several timepoints before and after primary and secondary immunization, and bulk PBMC replicates and cell subsets were isolated.

The sample was run on an Illumina NovaSeq 6000. Synthesis of TCR cDNA relied on 5'RACE template switching, a step that introduced a universal primer site along with unique molecular identifiers. Priming of cDNA synthesis was performed from both the TCR alpha and TCR beta constant segments. Library amplification used two PCR steps, and the second PCR step added sample barcodes and sequencing adapters. Sequencing of libraries was performed on Illumina HiSeq 2500 (2x100 bp) or NovaSeq (2x150 bp). The source study handled its data this way. Reads were demultiplexed and collapsed into UMI consensus sequences with MIGEC, and V(D)J alignment was performed with MiXCR. Vaccine-responding clonotypes were defined with edgeR using replicate PBMC samples, requiring FDR below 0.01 and a log2 fold change above 5 up to day 15. Each bulk clonotype was labeled CD4 or CD8 based on which sequenced repertoire, CD4 or CD8, contained the clonotype at higher abundance. TCRdb applied fastp at Q25 and MiXCR to the public reads, then kept only in-frame beta chains. Rows are combined by CDR3 protein, so each entry shows the most common genes and DNA. The V and J calls reflect TCRdb's pipeline rather than the authors' work. The sample yields about 300,000 distinct CDR3 sequences; 7.5% to 9.5% were counted once. The ten most abundant clones make up about 3% of the sample.

The paper as a whole reports these results and caveats: A small fraction of clonotypes showed up in both the CD4 and CD8 compartments, probably as a result of convergent recombination. Only a couple of donors were included in the study, so the extent to which the findings can be generalized is limited. Computational filtering was needed because FACS-sorted repertoires could contain abundant contaminating clonotypes from the bulk population. The secondary T-cell response was found to be weaker but faster than the primary response, with a peak reached on day 5 rather than on day 15. After the booster, most of the clones that had expanded following primary vaccination were detected again (roughly 97% of CD4 and roughly nine tenths of CD8), which suggests that memory was broadly maintained.

Trimming removed 5 bases from V and 0 bases from J; the gene matches leave 14 bases unexplained. For CDR1 and CDR2, the germline V gene lists MDHEN and SYDVKM. The CDR3 starts with the cysteine, ends with the valine, and has 18 residues. The sequence is cut down to CDR3 DNA, 54 bases in frame from base 1. The specimen comprised CD4+ T cells sorted from PBMCs, sampled 5 days after the yellow fever booster vaccination. This clonotype was obtained from a man in his late teens or twenties who received the YFV17D yellow fever vaccine. The sequence links TRBV28 to TRBJ2-7, and TRBD2 matches 9 of the central bases. The CDR3 protein sequence reads: CASSVRGLARRHSYEQYV. The nucleotides read TGTGCCAGCAGTGTCCGAGGACTAGCGAGAAGGCACTCCTACGAGCAGTACGTC.